Below, one T cell receptor beta chain is given with its context. The CDR3 extends over 17 amino acids. V was clipped by 1 base and J by 0 bases; unmatched bases: 6. Germline lookup yields CDR1 MGHRA and CDR2 YSYEKL. The primer mix had 60 Vbeta and 13 Jbeta primers. The protocol was immunoSEQ multiplex PCR, while the TCRdb copy is restricted to in-frame clones and leaves out a portion. The sample contains around 230,000 clones, 82% of which appear only once. This sample was taken from a study of cytomegalovirus exposure and HLA in healthy donors. Study as a whole: Among roughly 180 million T cells, an earlier analysis found roughly 100 million unique TCR beta sequences.

This chain connects TRBV4-1 to TRBJ2-7; TRBD2 aligns across 10 bases. The sequence was obtained from a middle-aged man in good health and CMV-seropositive. The sequenced sample consisted of PBMCs. Here the CDR3 DNA reads TGCGCCAGCAGCCAAGTCGGTAGCGGGAGGTCCTCCTACGAGCAGTACTTC. Amino acids: CASSQVGSGRSSYEQYF.